These 2 T cell receptor beta chains were all obtained from the same sample, sequenced in a study of blood T cells in healthy people across ages. The second PCR ran about 6 to 11 cycles with a sample-barcoded 5' primer and J-beta primers. TCRdb re-called the 5' RACE reads through MiXCR, storing one row per CDR3 protein. The sample consists of around 1,600,000 distinct CDR3 sequences, roughly 43% of them appearing once. The source material was blood. The receptors here all came from a young woman in good health.

V is TRBV18 and J is TRBJ2-7, with TRBD1 matching 7 bases. This CDR3 contains 14 residues. Germline CDR1 is KGHSH and CDR2 is LQKENI. The trim removed 6 bases at V and 5 bases at J, leaving 10 bases unmatched. The CDR3 spells CASSALRGGDEQYF. Written as DNA, the CDR3 is TGTGCCAGCTCCGCGTTAAGAGGGGGCGACGAGCAGTACTTC.

The chain joins TRBV23-1 to TRBJ2-4; 8 positions agree with TRBD1. TRBV23-1 is reported as an ORF; its role is uncertain. There are 14 residues in the CDR3. After removal of 0 bases from V and 5 bases from J, the junction contained 0 bases not matched to a gene. The CDR3 sequence is CASSQSDRENIQYF. For the CDR3, the DNA is TGCGCCAGCAGTCAATCGGACAGGGAAAACATTCAGTACTTC.